The 8 T cell receptor beta chains reported below all come from one sample, sequenced in a study of T-cell memory formation after mild COVID-19. TCRdb recomputed calls from the 5' RACE reads with MiXCR, one row per CDR3 protein. This table has 250,000 to 300,000 distinct CDR3 sequences, about a sixth appearing once. The sample consisted of PBMCs or a T cell subset sorted from them (not recorded which). The receptor source for this set is a man aged 18 to 30 who had mild COVID-19 (a few samples of this study predate the infection). Cell type and time point are not known.

This sequence joins TRBV20-1 and TRBJ1-5; D not certain. The germline V and J ends were trimmed by 1 base and 7 bases, with 11 bases remaining between them. The germline CDR1 and CDR2 sequences are DFQATT and SNEGSKA (reference sequence). This CDR3 is 13 amino acids long. As DNA, the CDR3 is TGCAGTGCTAGAGGAGGGCAAGAGCAGCCCCAGCATTTT. Its protein is CSARGGQEQPQHF.

This clonotype has a count of ten or more. The V gene is TRBV7-9, the J gene TRBJ2-7; 7 nucleotides agree with TRBD2. The germline V gene has CDR1 SEHNR and CDR2 FQNEAQ (reference sequence). The J segment lost 5 bases and the V segment lost 5 bases, leaving 18 bases of the junction unmatched. The CDR3 sequence is 17 residues long. CDR3 bases: TGTGCCAGCAGCCCGGGAAGTAGCGGGCTGCCCGGGCACGAGCAGTACTTC. As protein: CASSPGSSGLPGHEQYF.

This CDR3 reads CASRPGGPKTGELFF. The CDR3 DNA sequence: TGTGCCAGCAGGCCGGGGGGGCCCAAGACCGGGGAGCTGTTTTTT. This chain connects TRBV28 to TRBJ2-2; 8 nucleotides align to TRBD2. Germline V gene data show CDR1 as MDHEN and CDR2 as SYDVKM. There are 15 residues in the CDR3. V was pared by 6 bases and J by 5 bases, with 8 bases of the junction left unmatched. The variable domain in full, completed from reference TRBV28 and TRBJ2-2, reads DVKVTQSSRYLVKRTGEKVFLECVQDMDHENMFWYRQDPGLGLRLIYFSYDVKMKEKGDIPEGYSVSREKKERFSLILESASTNQTSMYLCASRPGGPKTGELFFGEGSRLTVL.

The rearrangement uses TRBV12-5 and TRBJ2-3; no reliable D call. CDR1 and CDR2 from the germline V gene are LGHNT and FRNRAP. The CDR3 has 17 residues. V lost 0 bases, J lost 2 bases, and 15 bases lay in between. CDR3 residues: CASGLVLRLRDTDTQYF. In DNA, the CDR3 is TGTGCTAGTGGTTTGGTACTAAGGCTCAGAGACACAGATACGCAGTATTTT.

This clonotype came up a few times. The chain joins TRBV4-2 to TRBJ1-2; no clear D gene. CDR1 is LGHNA, CDR2 YNFKEQ, per germline. The germline V and J ends were trimmed by 0 bases and 4 bases, with 9 bases remaining between them. The CDR3 covers 14 residues. CDR3 amino acids: CASSQDYPAYGYTF. DNA for the CDR3: TGTGCCAGCAGCCAAGATTACCCAGCCTATGGCTACACCTTC.

The V and J genes are TRBV4-1 and TRBJ2-3; D possibly corresponds to TRBD1 (6 bases). Trimming left V 1 base short and J 0 bases short, with 8 bases between. The CDR3 totals 15 residues. Germline V CDR1 and CDR2: MGHRA, YSYEKL. The CDR3 nucleotides are TGCGCCAGCAGCCAAGGGGACACTAGCACAGATACGCAGTATTTT. It yields the protein CASSQGDTSTDTQYF.

This clonotype was observed a handful of times. The chain carries TRBV7-8 and TRBJ2-2, with D possibly being TRBD1 (5 bases). Germline V gene lookup returns CDR1 SGHVS and CDR2 FQNEAQ. Between the trimmed V and J ends, which lost 4 bases and 12 bases, there was a span of 15 bases. The length of the CDR3 is 13 residues. This CDR3 reads CASSWEALGQLFF. The CDR3 DNA reads as TGTGCCAGCAGCTGGGAAGCTTTGGGGCAGCTGTTTTTT.

The rearrangement uses TRBV29-1 and TRBJ2-7; TRBD1 matches at 10 bases. The length of the CDR3 is 14 residues. Trimming removed 6 bases from V and 3 bases from J; junction bases left unmatched: 8. Germline CDR1 and CDR2: SQVTM and ANQGSEA. Written as DNA, the CDR3 is TGCAGCGTCGCCGACAGGGGGCTTCTCTACGAGCAGTACGTC. Amino acids: CSVADRGLLYEQYV.